Below are 3 T cell receptor beta chains sequenced from a single sample in a study of T cell repertoires in cytomegalovirus infection. TCRdb fed the reads into MiXCR, producing one record per CDR3 protein. The table has about 920,000 distinct CDR3 sequences, around 30% seen once. The antigens of these receptors remain unknown. Source: cultured CD8+ T cells from PBMCs, taken from culture after CMV antigen stimulation. The receptors were sampled from a human donor in good health (CMV status not recorded). Some clones in this sample may be carry-over from other donors' samples.

The J gene is TRBJ2-3, the V gene TRBV9, with unresolved D. CDR1 is SGDLS, CDR2 YYNGEE, per germline. Trimming took 0 bases from V and 4 from J, leaving 9 bases between them. The CDR3 runs to 14 residues. The DNA of the CDR3 is TGTGCCAGCAGCGTAGAAGCCGCGGCAGATACGCAGTATTTT. Its protein is CASSVEAAADTQYF.

The chain links TRBV2 to TRBJ1-5, with 9 bases aligning to TRBD1. The V gene's germline CDR1 is SNHLY and CDR2 FYNNEI. The CDR3 spans 15 residues. With V trimmed by 4 bases and J by 6 bases, 7 bases remained unmatched. The CDR3 here is CASSVYRGLSQPQHF. The CDR3 nucleotides read TGTGCCAGCAGTGTCTACAGGGGGCTAAGTCAGCCCCAGCATTTT.

This clonotype was picked up a small number of times. The V gene is TRBV27, the J gene TRBJ1-1; the D is unclear. The CDR3 spans 16 residues. Germline CDR1 MNHEY, CDR2 SMNVEV (reference sequence). Trimming took off 0 bases at V and 1 base at J, with 12 bases between the two ends. CDR3 coding DNA: TGTGCCAGCAGTTTATCGAGGACGTACCCGAACACTGAAGCTTTCTTT. Amino acid sequence: CASSLSRTYPNTEAFF.